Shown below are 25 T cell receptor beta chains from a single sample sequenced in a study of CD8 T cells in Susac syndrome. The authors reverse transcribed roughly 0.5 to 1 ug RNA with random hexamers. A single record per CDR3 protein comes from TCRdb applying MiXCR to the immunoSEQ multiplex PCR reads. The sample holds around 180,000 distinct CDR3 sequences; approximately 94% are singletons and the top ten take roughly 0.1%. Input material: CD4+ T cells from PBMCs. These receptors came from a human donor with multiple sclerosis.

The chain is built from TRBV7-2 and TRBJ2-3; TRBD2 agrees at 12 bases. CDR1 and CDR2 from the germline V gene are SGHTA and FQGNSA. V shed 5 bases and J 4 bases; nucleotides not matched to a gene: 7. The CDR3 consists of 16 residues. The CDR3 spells CASSRSSGGAADTQYF. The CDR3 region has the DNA TGTGCCAGCAGCCGATCTAGCGGGGGGGCGGCAGATACGCAGTATTTT.

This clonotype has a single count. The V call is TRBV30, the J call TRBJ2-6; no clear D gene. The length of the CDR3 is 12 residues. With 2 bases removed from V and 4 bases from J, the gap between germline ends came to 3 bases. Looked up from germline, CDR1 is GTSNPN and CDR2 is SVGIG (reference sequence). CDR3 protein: CAWSPGANVLTF. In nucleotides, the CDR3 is TGTGCCTGGAGTCCCGGGGCCAACGTCCTGACTTTC. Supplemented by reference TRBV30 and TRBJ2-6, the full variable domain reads SQTIHQWPATLVQPVGSPLSLECTVEGTSNPNLYWYRQAAGRGLQLLFYSVGIGQISSEVPQNLSASRPQDRQFILSSKKLLLSDSGFYLCAWSPGANVLTFGAGSRLTVL.

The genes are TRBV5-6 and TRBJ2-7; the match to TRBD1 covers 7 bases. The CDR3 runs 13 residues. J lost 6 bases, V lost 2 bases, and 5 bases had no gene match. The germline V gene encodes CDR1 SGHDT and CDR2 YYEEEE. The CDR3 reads CASSFKQGSEQYF. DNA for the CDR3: TGTGCCAGCAGCTTTAAACAGGGGAGCGAGCAGTACTTC.

CDR3: CSARDQRYTGELFF. The CDR3 DNA is TGCAGTGCTAGAGATCAGAGATACACCGGGGAGCTGTTTTTT. V usage is TRBV20-1 and J usage is TRBJ2-2; D unclear. The CDR3 has 14 amino acids. The V and J ends lost 0 bases and 3 bases respectively, with 8 bases between them. The V gene's germline CDR1 is DFQATT and CDR2 SNEGSKA (reference sequence).

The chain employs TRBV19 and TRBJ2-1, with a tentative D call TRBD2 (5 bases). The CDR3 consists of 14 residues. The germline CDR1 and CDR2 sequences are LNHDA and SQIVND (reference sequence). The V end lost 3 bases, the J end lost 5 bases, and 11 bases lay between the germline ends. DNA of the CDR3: TGTGCCAGTAGTATCCAAGGGAGCGACAATGAGCAGTTCTTC. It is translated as CASSIQGSDNEQFF.

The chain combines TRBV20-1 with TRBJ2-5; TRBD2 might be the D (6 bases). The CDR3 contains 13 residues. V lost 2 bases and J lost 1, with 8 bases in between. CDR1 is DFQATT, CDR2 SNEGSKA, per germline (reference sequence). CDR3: CSARRRGQETQYF. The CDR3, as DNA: TGCAGTGCTAGAAGGCGGGGCCAAGAGACCCAGTACTTC.

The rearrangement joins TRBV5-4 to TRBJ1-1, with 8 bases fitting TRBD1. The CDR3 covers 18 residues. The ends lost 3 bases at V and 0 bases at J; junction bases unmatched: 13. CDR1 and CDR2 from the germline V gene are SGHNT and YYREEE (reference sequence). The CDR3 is CASSYRQGRVFMNTEAFF. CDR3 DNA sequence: TGTGCCAGCAGCTACCGACAGGGGCGGGTTTTTATGAACACTGAAGCTTTCTTT.

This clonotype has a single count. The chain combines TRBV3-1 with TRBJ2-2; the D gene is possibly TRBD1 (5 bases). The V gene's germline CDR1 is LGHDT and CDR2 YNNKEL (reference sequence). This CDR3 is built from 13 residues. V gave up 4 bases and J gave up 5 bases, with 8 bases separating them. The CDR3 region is CASSLGHTGELFF. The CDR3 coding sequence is TGTGCCAGCAGCCTAGGACATACCGGGGAGCTGTTTTTT.

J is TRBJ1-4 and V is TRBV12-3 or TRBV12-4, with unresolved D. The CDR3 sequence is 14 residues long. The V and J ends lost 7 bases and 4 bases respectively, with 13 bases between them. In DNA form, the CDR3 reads TGTGCCAGCAAGTGGGGAGGGAATAATGAAAAACTGTTTTTT. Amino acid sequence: CASKWGGNNEKLFF.

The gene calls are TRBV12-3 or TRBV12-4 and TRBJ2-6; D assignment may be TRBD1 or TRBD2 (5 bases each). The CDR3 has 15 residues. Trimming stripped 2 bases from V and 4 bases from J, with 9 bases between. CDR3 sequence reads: CASSLRGVGANVLTF. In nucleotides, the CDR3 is TGTGCCAGCAGTTTAAGAGGGGTAGGGGCCAACGTCCTGACTTTC.

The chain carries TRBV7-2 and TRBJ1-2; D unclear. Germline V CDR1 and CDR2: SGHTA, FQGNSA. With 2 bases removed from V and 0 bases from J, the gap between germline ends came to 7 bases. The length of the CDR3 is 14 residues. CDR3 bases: TGTGCCAGCAGCTTAACGTCGTCTAACTATGGCTACACCTTC. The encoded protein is CASSLTSSNYGYTF.

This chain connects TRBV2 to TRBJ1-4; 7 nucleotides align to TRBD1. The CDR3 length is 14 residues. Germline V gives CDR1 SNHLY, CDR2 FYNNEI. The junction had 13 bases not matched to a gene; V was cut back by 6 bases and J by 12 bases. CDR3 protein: CASRGDSWGEELFF. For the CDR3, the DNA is TGTGCCAGCAGGGGGGACAGTTGGGGAGAAGAACTGTTTTTT.

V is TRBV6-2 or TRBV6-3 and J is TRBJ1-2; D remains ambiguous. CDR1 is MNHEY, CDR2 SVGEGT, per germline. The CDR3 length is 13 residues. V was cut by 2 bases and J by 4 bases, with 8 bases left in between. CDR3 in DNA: TGTGCCAGCAGTTACGGACCCCCCTATGGCTACACCTTC. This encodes CASSYGPPYGYTF.

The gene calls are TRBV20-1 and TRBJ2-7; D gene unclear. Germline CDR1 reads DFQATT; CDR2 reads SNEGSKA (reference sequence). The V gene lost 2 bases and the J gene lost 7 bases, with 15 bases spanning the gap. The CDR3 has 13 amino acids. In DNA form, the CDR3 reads TGCAGTGCTAGAAGGATGGAATCCCGAGAGCAGTACTTC. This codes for CSARRMESREQYF.

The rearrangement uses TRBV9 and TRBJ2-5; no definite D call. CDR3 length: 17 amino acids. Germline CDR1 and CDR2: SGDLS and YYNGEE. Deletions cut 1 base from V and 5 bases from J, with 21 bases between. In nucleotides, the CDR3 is TGTGCCAGCAGCGTAAGTCCTCGGATCACCGGTCGGGAGACCCAGTACTTC. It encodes CASSVSPRITGRETQYF.

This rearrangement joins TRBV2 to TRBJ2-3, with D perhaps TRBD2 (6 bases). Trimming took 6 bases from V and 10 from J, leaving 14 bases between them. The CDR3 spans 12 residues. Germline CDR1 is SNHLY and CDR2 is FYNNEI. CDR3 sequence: CASSDGLSPQYF. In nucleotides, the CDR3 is TGTGCCAGCAGCGACGGACTAAGCCCGCAGTATTTT.

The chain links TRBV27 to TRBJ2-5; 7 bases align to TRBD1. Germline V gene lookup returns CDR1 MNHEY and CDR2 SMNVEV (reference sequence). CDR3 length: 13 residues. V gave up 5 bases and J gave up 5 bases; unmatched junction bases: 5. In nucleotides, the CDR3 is TGTGCCAGCAGTCACCGACAGGGCGAGACCCAGTACTTC. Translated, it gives CASSHRQGETQYF.

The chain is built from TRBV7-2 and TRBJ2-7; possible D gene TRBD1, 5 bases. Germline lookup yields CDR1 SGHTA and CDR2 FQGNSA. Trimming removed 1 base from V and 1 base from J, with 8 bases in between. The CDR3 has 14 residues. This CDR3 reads CASSLVDRSYEQYF. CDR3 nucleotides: TGTGCCAGCAGCTTAGTAGACAGATCCTACGAGCAGTACTTC.

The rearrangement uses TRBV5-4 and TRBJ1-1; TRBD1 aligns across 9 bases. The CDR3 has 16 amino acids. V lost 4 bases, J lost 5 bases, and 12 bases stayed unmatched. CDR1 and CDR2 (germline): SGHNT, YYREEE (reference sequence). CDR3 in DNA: TGTGCCAGCAGCCTGCGGACAGGGGAGTCGGATACTGAAGCTTTCTTT. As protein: CASSLRTGESDTEAFF.

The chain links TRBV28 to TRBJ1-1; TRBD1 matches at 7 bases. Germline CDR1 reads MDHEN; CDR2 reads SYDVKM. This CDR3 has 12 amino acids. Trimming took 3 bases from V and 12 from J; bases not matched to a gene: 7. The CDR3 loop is CASSFSQGGTFF. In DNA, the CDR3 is TGTGCCAGCAGTTTTTCCCAGGGGGGAACTTTCTTT.

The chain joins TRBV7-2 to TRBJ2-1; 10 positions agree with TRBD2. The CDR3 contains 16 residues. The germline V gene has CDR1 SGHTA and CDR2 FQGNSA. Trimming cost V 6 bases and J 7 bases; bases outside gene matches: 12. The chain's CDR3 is CASRSAGLAGVNEQFF. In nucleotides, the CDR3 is TGTGCCAGCAGGTCCGCGGGGCTAGCGGGGGTAAATGAGCAGTTCTTC.

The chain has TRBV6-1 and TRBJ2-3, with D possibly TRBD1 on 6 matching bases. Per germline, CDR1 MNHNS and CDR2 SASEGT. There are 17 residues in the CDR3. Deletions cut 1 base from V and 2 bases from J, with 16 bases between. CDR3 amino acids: CASSEVWTVGSTDTQYF. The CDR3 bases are TGTGCCAGCAGTGAAGTTTGGACAGTGGGGTCCACAGATACGCAGTATTTT.

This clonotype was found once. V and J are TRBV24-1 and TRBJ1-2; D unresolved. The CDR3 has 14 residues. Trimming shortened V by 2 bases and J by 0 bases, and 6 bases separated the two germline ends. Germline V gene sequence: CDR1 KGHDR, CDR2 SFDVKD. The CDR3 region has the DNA TGTGCCACCAGTGATTACAGCACTAACTATGGCTACACCTTC. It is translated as CATSDYSTNYGYTF.

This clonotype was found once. CDR3 residues: CSANDSGNTIYF. As DNA, the CDR3 is TGCAGTGCTAACGACTCTGGAAACACCATATATTTT. This chain connects TRBV20-1 to TRBJ1-3; D gene unclear. Germline CDR1 reads DFQATT; CDR2 reads SNEGSKA (reference sequence). The CDR3 consists of 12 residues. V dropped 4 bases and J dropped 0 bases, with 4 bases sitting between them.

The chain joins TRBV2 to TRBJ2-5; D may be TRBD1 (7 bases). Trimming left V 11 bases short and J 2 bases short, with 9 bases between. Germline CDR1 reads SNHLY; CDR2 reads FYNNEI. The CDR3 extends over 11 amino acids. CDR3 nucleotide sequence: TGTGCCGCGGGACAGCAAGAGACCCAGTACTTC. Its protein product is CAAGQQETQYF.